The T cell receptor beta chain under discussion was sequenced for a study of molecular identifiers for immune sequencing clone quantification. Whole-study results and caveats: A shared barcode on identical TCR molecules could lead to underestimated sizes for highly expanded clones.

TCRdb passed the PCR reads through MiXCR, listing each CDR3 protein once. The sample carries 550,000 to 750,000 distinct CDR3 sequences, about 20% recorded once. A single count supports this clonotype. Its specificity is not known. The CDR3 is made up of 14 amino acids. The V end was cut by 3 bases, the J end by 6 bases, with 11 bases between. In germline, CDR1 is KGHDR, CDR2 SFDVKD. The sample was naive CD8+ T cells from blood, with Jurkat cell RNA spiked in. Subset in this sample: FACS-sorted CD8+CD4-CCR7+CD45RA+ naive T cells. J is TRBJ2-1 and V is TRBV24-1, with D perhaps matching TRBD1 (6 bases). The sequence derives from a human donor in good health. Some libraries in this study had Jurkat cell RNA spiked in. The CDR3 coding sequence is TGTGCCACCAGTGATCCAGGGGTGGGCAATGAGCAGTTCTTC. Its protein is CATSDPGVGNEQFF.